The clone carrying this T cell receptor beta chain was picked up many times. Its antigen is unknown. This record belongs to a study of T-cell reconstitution after alpha-beta-depleted transplantation in children. Study-level points and caveats: Approximately two months post-transplant, alpha-beta T cells reportedly originated from several hundred expanded graft clones. T-cell counts and diversity were attributed mostly to newly produced T cells one year after transplant. Some patients owed their high day-60 TCRbeta diversity to surviving recipient T cells and thymic progenitors.

Construction of the TCRbeta library involved unique molecular identifiers. TCRdb analysed the PCR reads with MiXCR anew, one entry per CDR3 protein. Here the sample spans 550,000 to 600,000 distinct CDR3 sequences, approximately 22% being singletons. Germline V gives CDR1 SEHNR, CDR2 FQNEAQ (reference sequence). This CDR3 has 14 residues. The V gene lost 6 bases and the J gene lost 0 bases, with 11 bases spanning the gap. This clonotype originated in a boy under two years old who had a stem cell transplant for acute myeloid leukemia, so the T cells may come from the graft donor. The specimen comprised PBMCs, mostly from graft donor cells, sampled 360 days after TCRalphabeta/CD19-depleted stem cell transplant. The V call is TRBV7-9, the J call TRBJ1-1; D gene unclear. The DNA for the CDR3 is TGTGCCAGCAGGACTGTGTCAATGAACACTGAAGCTTTCTTT. Its translation is CASRTVSMNTEAFF.